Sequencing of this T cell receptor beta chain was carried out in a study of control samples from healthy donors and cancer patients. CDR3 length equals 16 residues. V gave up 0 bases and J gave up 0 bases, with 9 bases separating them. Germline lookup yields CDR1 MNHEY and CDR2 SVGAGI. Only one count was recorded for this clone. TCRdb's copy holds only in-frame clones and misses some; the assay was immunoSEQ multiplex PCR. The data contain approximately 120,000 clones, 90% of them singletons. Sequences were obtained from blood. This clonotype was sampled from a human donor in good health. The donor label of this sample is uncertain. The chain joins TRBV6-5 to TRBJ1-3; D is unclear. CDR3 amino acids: CASSYSAGISGNTIYF. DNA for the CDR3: TGTGCCAGCAGTTACTCGGCGGGAATCTCTGGAAACACCATATATTTT.